This T cell receptor (beta chain) was recovered during a study of cytomegalovirus exposure and HLA in healthy donors. The CDR3 is 17 residues long. The germline V and J ends were trimmed by 4 bases and 2 bases, with 21 bases remaining between them. Germline V gene data show CDR1 as SGDLS and CDR2 as YYNGEE. This clone has just one count. Its specificity is unknown. Donors were drawn from the approximately 120-subject validation cohort, separate from the roughly 670-subject first cohort. Study-wide points: Both high specificity and high sensitivity reportedly marked the classifier's diagnosis of cytomegalovirus status. A few chains tied to CMV proved CMV antigen-specific in vitro.

The assay was immunoSEQ multiplex PCR, and TCRdb's table has in-frame clones only and misses some. The sample gives more than 200,000 clones, more than 75% of which show up once; about 12% is in the top ten. Input material: PBMCs. The TCR originated in a man younger than 30 in good health and CMV-seropositive. The V and J genes are TRBV9 and TRBJ1-2; a possible D gene is TRBD1 (5 bases). The chain's CDR3 is CASSPEGRVPLNYGYTF. The CDR3 nucleotides read TGTGCCAGCAGCCCCGAGGGCAGGGTCCCCCTAAACTATGGCTACACCTTC.